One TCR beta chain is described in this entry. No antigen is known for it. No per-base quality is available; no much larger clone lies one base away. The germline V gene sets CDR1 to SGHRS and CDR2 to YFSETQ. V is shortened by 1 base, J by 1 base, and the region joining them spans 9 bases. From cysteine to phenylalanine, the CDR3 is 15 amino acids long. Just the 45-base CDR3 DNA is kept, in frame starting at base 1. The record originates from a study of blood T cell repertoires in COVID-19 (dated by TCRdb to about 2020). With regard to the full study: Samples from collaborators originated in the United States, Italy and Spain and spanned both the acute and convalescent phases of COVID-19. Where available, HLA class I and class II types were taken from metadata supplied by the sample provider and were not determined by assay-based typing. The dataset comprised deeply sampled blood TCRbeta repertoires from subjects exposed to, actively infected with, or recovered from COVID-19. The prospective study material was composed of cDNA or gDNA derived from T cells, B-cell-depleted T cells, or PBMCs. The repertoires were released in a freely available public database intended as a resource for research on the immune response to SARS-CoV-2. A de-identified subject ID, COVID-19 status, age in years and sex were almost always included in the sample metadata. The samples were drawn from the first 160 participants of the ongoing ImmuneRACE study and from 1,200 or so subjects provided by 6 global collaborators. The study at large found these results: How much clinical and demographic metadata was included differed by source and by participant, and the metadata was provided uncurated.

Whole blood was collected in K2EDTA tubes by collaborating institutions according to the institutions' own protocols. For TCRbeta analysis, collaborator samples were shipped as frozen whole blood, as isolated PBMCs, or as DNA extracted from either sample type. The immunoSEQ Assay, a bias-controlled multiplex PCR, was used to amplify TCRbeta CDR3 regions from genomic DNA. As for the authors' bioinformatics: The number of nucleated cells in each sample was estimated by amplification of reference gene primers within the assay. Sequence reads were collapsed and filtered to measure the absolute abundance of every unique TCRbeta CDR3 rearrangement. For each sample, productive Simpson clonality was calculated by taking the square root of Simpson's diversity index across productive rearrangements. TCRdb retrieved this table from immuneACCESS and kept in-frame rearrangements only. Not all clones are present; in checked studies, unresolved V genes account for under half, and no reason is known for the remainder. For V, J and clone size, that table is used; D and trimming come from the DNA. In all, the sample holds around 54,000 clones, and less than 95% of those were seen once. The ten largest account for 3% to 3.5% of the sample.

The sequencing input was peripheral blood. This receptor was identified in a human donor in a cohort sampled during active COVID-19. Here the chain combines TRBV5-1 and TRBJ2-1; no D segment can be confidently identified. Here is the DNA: TGCGCCAGCAGCTTGATGACGGGTTCCTACAATGAGCAGTTCTTC. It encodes CASSLMTGSYNEQFF.